Shown below are 32 T cell receptor beta chains from a single sample sequenced in a study of T-cell memory formation after mild COVID-19. TCRdb reprocessed the 5' RACE reads via MiXCR and lists one record per CDR3 protein. The sample has 200,000 to 250,000 distinct CDR3 sequences; over 7.5% are singletons. The sequenced material came from PBMCs or a T cell subset sorted from them (not recorded which). These receptors were taken from a man aged 18 to 35 who had mild COVID-19 (a few samples of this study predate the infection). Cell type and time point are not known.

V is TRBV7-2 and J is TRBJ2-7; TRBD1 might be the D (5 bases). Trimming took 5 bases from V and 3 from J, leaving 11 bases between them. Looked up from germline, CDR1 is SGHTA and CDR2 is FQGNSA. This CDR3 contains 13 residues. CDR3 nucleotide sequence: TGTGCCAGCAGCAGGCTGACAGTCTACGAGCAGTACTTC. It is translated as CASSRLTVYEQYF.

This chain connects TRBV6-6 to TRBJ1-5; no reliable D call. This CDR3 region has 16 residues. Germline CDR1 and CDR2: MNHNY and SVGAGI (reference sequence). Between the trimmed V and J ends, which lost 5 bases and 2 bases, there was a span of 16 bases. The CDR3 sequence is CASSRPGNWGNQPQHF. CDR3 DNA sequence: TGTGCCAGCAGTCGACCGGGCAACTGGGGCAATCAGCCCCAGCATTTT.

This clonotype was picked up a small number of times. The rearrangement joins TRBV20-1 to TRBJ1-6; D is perhaps TRBD1 (6 bases). The length of the CDR3 is 13 residues. Trimming removed 3 bases at V and 12 bases at J, with 15 bases between. The germline V gene encodes CDR1 DFQATT and CDR2 SNEGSKA (reference sequence). The DNA for the CDR3 is TGCAGTGCTAGGGCCGGGACACAAGTACCCCTCCACTTT. Its translation: CSARAGTQVPLHF.

At least ten counts were recorded for this clonotype. The genes are TRBV7-2 and TRBJ1-2, with D unresolved. The V gene's germline CDR1 is SGHTA and CDR2 FQGNSA. This CDR3 is built from 14 residues. Trimming removed 1 base from V and 4 bases from J, with 10 bases in between. CDR3 bases: TGTGCCAGCAGCTTAGATCCGAGTGGCTATGGCTACACCTTC. It codes for CASSLDPSGYGYTF.

This clonotype was picked up many times. This chain joins TRBV2 and TRBJ1-6; 8 nucleotides align to TRBD1. Germline-derived CDR1 and CDR2 are SNHLY and FYNNEI. CDR3 length: 14 amino acids. V lost 7 bases, J lost 10 bases, and 9 bases stayed unmatched. This CDR3 is CASTIPGQASPLHF. The CDR3 DNA is TGTGCCAGCACCATACCGGGACAGGCATCACCCCTCCACTTT.

This clonotype was counted only a few times. This chain links TRBV12-3 or TRBV12-4 with TRBJ1-2, with a possible D match to TRBD1 (5 bases). Trimming stripped 6 bases from V and 5 bases from J, with 13 bases between. This CDR3 contains 13 residues. CDR3 protein: CASRPGATYGYTF. In nucleotides, the CDR3 is TGTGCCAGCAGGCCCGGGGCAACTTATGGCTACACCTTC.

This clonotype came up many times. CDR3 region: CASSLQLAGAGSYNEQFF. CDR3 sequence (DNA): TGTGCCAGCAGCTTACAACTAGCGGGGGCCGGCTCCTACAATGAGCAGTTCTTC. The chain carries TRBV7-9 and TRBJ2-1; TRBD2 aligns across 11 bases. J was trimmed by 0 bases and V by 2 bases; bases with no gene match: 6. Germline lookup yields CDR1 SEHNR and CDR2 FQNEAQ (reference sequence). This CDR3 has 18 amino acids.

This clonotype was picked up many times. This chain joins TRBV10-2 and TRBJ2-3; D not resolved. V lost 5 bases and J 2 bases, leaving 11 bases between the germline ends. CDR1 and CDR2 (germline): WSHSY, SAAADI. This CDR3 is built from 14 residues. CDR3 coding DNA: TGCGCCAGCAGTCCTAGTCACTACACAGATACGCAGTATTTT. Protein sequence: CASSPSHYTDTQYF.

This clonotype was seen only a few times. The chain is built from TRBV5-1 and TRBJ2-5, with D perhaps matching TRBD2 (7 bases). Trimming shortened V by 4 bases and J by 3 bases, and 16 bases separated the two germline ends. This CDR3 contains 15 residues. Germline loops: CDR1 SGHRS, CDR2 YFSETQ. CDR3 sequence (DNA): TGCGCCAGCAGCCTACAGCGGGGACAAGAAGAGACCCAGTACTTC. Translation gives CASSLQRGQEETQYF.

CDR3 coding DNA: TGTGCCAGCAGCTTAGTGAGTCTAGCGTTATCCTACGAGCAGTACTTC. Its protein is CASSLVSLALSYEQYF. The gene calls are TRBV7-2 and TRBJ2-7, with D possibly matching TRBD2 (6 bases). V lost 1 base and J lost 1, with 14 bases in between. There are 16 residues in the CDR3. Germline lookup yields CDR1 SGHTA and CDR2 FQGNSA.

This chain links TRBV12-3 or TRBV12-4 with TRBJ2-5; the D gene could be TRBD1 or TRBD2 (6 bases each). The CDR3 contains 17 residues. Trimming took 0 bases from V and 4 from J, leaving 18 bases between them. The DNA of the CDR3 is TGTGCCAGCAGTTTAGCGATCTCGAGGGGGGAAGGAGAGACCCAGTACTTC. This sequence encodes CASSLAISRGEGETQYF.

There are a few counts of this clonotype. The chain couples TRBV7-9 to TRBJ1-6; D remains unclear. The CDR3 length is 18 residues. Germline assignment: CDR1 SEHNR and CDR2 FQNEAQ (reference sequence). Deletions cut 4 bases from V and 7 bases from J, with 23 bases between. The CDR3 bases are TGTGCCAGCAGCTCCACAACCCCCGGGCTTTTGGGGAATTCACCCCTCCACTTT. Encoded protein: CASSSTTPGLLGNSPLHF. Variable domain in full (rest from reference TRBV7-9 and TRBJ1-6): DTGVSQNPRHKITKRGQNVTFRCDPISEHNRLYWYRQTLGQGPEFLTYFQNEAQLEKSRLLSDRFSAERPKGSFSTLEIQRTEQGDSAMYLCASSSTTPGLLGNSPLHFGNGTRLTVT.

J is TRBJ2-1 and V is TRBV7-3; TRBD2 matches 15 bases. Germline-derived CDR1 and CDR2 are SGHTA and FQGTGA. The length of the CDR3 is 18 residues. V shed 5 bases, J shed 7 bases, and the junction held 12 bases outside the gene matches. Here the CDR3 reads CASSRTSGGADGLNEQFF. The DNA of the CDR3 is TGTGCCAGCAGCAGGACTAGCGGGGGGGCCGACGGGCTGAATGAGCAGTTCTTC. The variable domain in full, completed from reference TRBV7-3 and TRBJ2-1, reads GAGVSQTPSNKVTEKGKYVELRCDPISGHTALYWYRQSLGQGPEFLIYFQGTGAADDSGLPNDRFFAVRPEGSVSTLKIQRTERGDSAVYLCASSRTSGGADGLNEQFFGPGTRLTVL.

This sequence joins TRBV7-9 and TRBJ1-5, with 8 nucleotides matching TRBD1. The CDR3 has 15 amino acids. Germline V gives CDR1 SEHNR, CDR2 FQNEAQ (reference sequence). Trimming took 1 base from V and 6 from J; bases not matched to a gene: 5. In nucleotides, the CDR3 is TGTGCCAGCAGCTTAGGCAGGGGGCTAAGTCAGCCCCAGCATTTT. Translation gives CASSLGRGLSQPQHF.

Ten or more counts support this clonotype. J is TRBJ2-7 and V is TRBV5-1, with a weak D call TRBD1 (6 bases). CDR3 length: 14 amino acids. Germline V gives CDR1 SGHRS, CDR2 YFSETQ. The V end was cut by 0 bases, the J end by 6 bases, with 13 bases between. The chain's CDR3 is CASSLEQGISEQYF. The CDR3 nucleotides are TGCGCCAGCAGCTTGGAACAGGGTATCAGCGAGCAGTACTTC.

This clonotype was counted a few times. This chain connects TRBV5-1 to TRBJ2-2; 7 nucleotides agree with TRBD1. Per the germline V gene, CDR1 is SGHRS and CDR2 is YFSETQ. The CDR3 covers 15 residues. Trimming took 3 bases from V and 3 from J; bases not matched to a gene: 5. Here the CDR3 reads CASSWGTVHTGELFF. In DNA form, the CDR3 reads TGCGCCAGCAGCTGGGGGACAGTACACACCGGGGAGCTGTTTTTT.

This clonotype was recorded a few times. CDR3 in DNA: TGCAGTGCAGTACGGGGCAATGAGCAGTTCTTC. Its protein is CSAVRGNEQFF. The chain links TRBV20-1 to TRBJ2-1; tentative D call: TRBD2 (5 bases). This CDR3 region has 11 residues. V dropped 6 bases and J dropped 6 bases, with 9 bases sitting between them. Germline assignment: CDR1 DFQATT and CDR2 SNEGSKA (reference sequence).

This clonotype showed up many times. The rearrangement links TRBV29-1 to TRBJ2-1; no reliable D call. The CDR3 is made up of 9 amino acids. Germline lookup yields CDR1 SQVTM and CDR2 ANQGSEA. Trimming shortened V by 5 bases and J by 7 bases, and 3 bases separated the two germline ends. Here the CDR3 reads CSVRNEQFF. The CDR3, as DNA: TGCAGCGTTAGGAATGAGCAGTTCTTC.

In its sample, this clonotype was seen a few times. This chain joins TRBV5-1 and TRBJ1-2, with unresolved D. V gave up 4 bases and J gave up 8 bases, with 18 bases separating them. The CDR3 totals 14 residues. Germline loops: CDR1 SGHRS, CDR2 YFSETQ. The CDR3 sequence: CASSPTLAGYGYTF. CDR3 nucleotides: TGCGCCAGCAGCCCGACCTTGGCCGGGTACGGCTACACCTTC. Filled out from reference TRBV5-1 and TRBJ1-2, the complete variable domain reads KAGVTQTPRYLIKTRGQQVTLSCSPISGHRSVSWYQQTPGQGLQFLFEYFSETQRNKGNFPGRFSGRQFSNSRSEMNVSTLELGDSALYLCASSPTLAGYGYTFGSGTRLTVV.

The CDR3: CASSPRTGLNTEAFF. CDR3 in DNA: TGTGCCAGCAGCCCGCGGACAGGGCTGAACACTGAAGCTTTCTTT. The rearrangement joins TRBV6-1 to TRBJ1-1; 8 bases are shared with TRBD1. Germline values: CDR1 MNHNS, CDR2 SASEGT. The CDR3 has 15 amino acids. The ends lost 6 bases at V and 0 bases at J; junction bases unmatched: 6.

The rearrangement links TRBV7-8 to TRBJ1-6; D not certain. The CDR3 sequence is 13 residues long. The V end lost 4 bases, the J end lost 7 bases, and 8 bases lay between the germline ends. Germline-derived CDR1 and CDR2 are SGHVS and FQNEAQ. The CDR3 is CASSSTWNSPLHF. The CDR3 region has the DNA TGTGCCAGCAGCTCGACTTGGAATTCACCCCTCCACTTT.

This clonotype has more than one count but fewer than ten. CDR3 region: CASSQGQTYTEAFF. CDR3 DNA sequence: TGTGCCAGCAGCCAAGGACAGACTTACACTGAAGCTTTCTTT. The rearrangement links TRBV6-6 to TRBJ1-1; perhaps TRBD1 as D (6 bases). The CDR3 totals 14 residues. Trimming left V 6 bases short and J 3 bases short, with 14 bases between. Per germline, CDR1 MNHNY and CDR2 SVGAGI (reference sequence).

The V call is TRBV5-1, the J call TRBJ1-5; D might be TRBD1 (5 bases). Between the trimmed V and J ends, which lost 4 bases and 4 bases, there was a span of 18 bases. The CDR3 contains 16 residues. Per the germline V gene, CDR1 is SGHRS and CDR2 is YFSETQ. Here the CDR3 DNA reads TGCGCCAGCAGCCCGAAAGGGGACGGAGAAAATCAGCCCCAGCATTTT. This codes for CASSPKGDGENQPQHF. Full variable domain (remainder filled in from reference TRBV5-1 and TRBJ1-5): KAGVTQTPRYLIKTRGQQVTLSCSPISGHRSVSWYQQTPGQGLQFLFEYFSETQRNKGNFPGRFSGRQFSNSRSEMNVSTLELGDSALYLCASSPKGDGENQPQHFGDGTRLSIL.

This clonotype turned up a few times. The chain carries TRBV5-1 and TRBJ1-1; D unresolved. V was clipped by 1 base and J by 4 bases, with 11 bases between them. The CDR3 covers 14 residues. Germline loops: CDR1 SGHRS, CDR2 YFSETQ. For the CDR3, the DNA is TGCGCCAGCAGCTTGCCAAGCCGGGGCACTGAAGCTTTCTTT. Translation gives CASSLPSRGTEAFF. Full variable domain (outside the CDR3, taken from reference TRBV5-1 and TRBJ1-1): KAGVTQTPRYLIKTRGQQVTLSCSPISGHRSVSWYQQTPGQGLQFLFEYFSETQRNKGNFPGRFSGRQFSNSRSEMNVSTLELGDSALYLCASSLPSRGTEAFFGQGTRLTVV.

Only a few counts were recorded for this clonotype. CDR3 region: CASSQPARTVYNEQFF. The DNA for the CDR3 is TGCGCCAGCAGCCAACCCGCCAGGACCGTTTACAATGAGCAGTTCTTC. The rearrangement joins TRBV4-1 to TRBJ2-1; D remains unclear. CDR1 and CDR2 from the germline V gene are MGHRA and YSYEKL. The CDR3 is 16 amino acids. The V and J ends lost 2 bases and 4 bases respectively, with 15 bases between them.

This clonotype was picked up many times. A junction end diverges from the germline sequence, so it may reflect a read error. The chain combines TRBV7-7 with TRBJ2-2, with D perhaps matching TRBD1 or TRBD2 (6 bases each). CDR1 and CDR2 from the germline V gene are SSHAT and FNYEAQ (reference sequence). This CDR3 comprises 15 residues. CDR3 region: CASSWGAHNTGELFF. The CDR3, as DNA: TGTGCTAGCAGCTGGGGGGCCCACAACACCGGGGAGCTGTTTTTT.

This clonotype was found a few times. The chain employs TRBV12-3 or TRBV12-4 and TRBJ2-3; 13 nucleotides match TRBD2. The trim removed 7 bases at V and 4 bases at J, leaving 5 bases unmatched. CDR3 length: 15 residues. As DNA, the CDR3 is TGTGCCAGCAAAATCGGACTAGCGGGGGCAGATACGCAGTATTTT. It translates to CASKIGLAGADTQYF.

This clonotype has just a few counts. The chain is built from TRBV4-1 and TRBJ1-5, with a possible D match to TRBD1 (5 bases). CDR1 and CDR2 from the germline V gene are MGHRA and YSYEKL. Between the trimmed V and J ends, which lost 4 bases and 6 bases, there was a span of 16 bases. This CDR3 spans 15 amino acids. This CDR3 reads CASSLLEGTGQPQHF. Written as DNA, the CDR3 is TGCGCCAGCAGCCTTTTGGAAGGGACGGGTCAGCCCCAGCATTTT.

This clonotype was counted ten times or more. V usage is TRBV5-5 and J usage is TRBJ2-5, with a weak D call TRBD2 (6 bases). Germline CDR1 is SGHKS and CDR2 is YYEKEE (reference sequence). This CDR3 contains 15 residues. The V end lost 4 bases, the J end lost 5 bases, and 18 bases lay between the germline ends. The CDR3 nucleotides read TGTGCCAGCAGCGCGGGGACCGCTTCGCGGGAGACCCAGTACTTC. It codes for CASSAGTASRETQYF.

The J gene is TRBJ1-5, the V gene TRBV19, with TRBD1 as a possible D gene (6 bases). The V and J ends lost 3 bases and 7 bases respectively, with 13 bases between them. CDR1 is LNHDA, CDR2 SQIVND, per germline (reference sequence). The CDR3 has 14 residues. CDR3 residues: CASSIGQGNQPQHF. The CDR3 bases are TGTGCCAGTAGTATCGGGCAGGGGAACCAGCCCCAGCATTTT.

This clonotype appeared many times. The chain carries TRBV5-6 and TRBJ2-3, with TRBD2 matching over 7 bases. The V gene's germline CDR1 is SGHDT and CDR2 YYEEEE. CDR3 length equals 13 residues. V shed 7 bases and J 2 bases; nucleotides not matched to a gene: 4. The CDR3 DNA reads TGTGCCAGCCGGACTAGTCACACAGATACGCAGTATTTT. Translated, it gives CASRTSHTDTQYF.

This clonotype was detected many times. In DNA form, the CDR3 reads TGTGCCAGCAGCCCGGGACGTCGCAATGAGCAGTTCTTC. Protein: CASSPGRRNEQFF. The J gene is TRBJ2-1, the V gene TRBV12-3 or TRBV12-4; D may be TRBD1 or TRBD2 (5 bases each). The germline V and J ends were trimmed by 6 bases and 6 bases, with 12 bases remaining between them. The CDR3 covers 13 residues.